This T cell receptor beta chain was retrieved from a study of blood T cell repertoires in COVID-19. Across the whole study: The study drew acute and convalescent COVID-19 samples from the United States, Italy and Spain.

CDR1 is MRHNA and CDR2 is SNTAGT in the germline V gene. The CDR3 consists of 13 residues. The ends were cut back, 5 bases at V and 1 base at J, with 8 bases in the middle. Data came from immunoSEQ multiplex PCR; TCRdb stores just in-frame clones and leaves some out. Of roughly 200,000 clones listed, around nine tenths were seen once; the top ten hold more than 1.4%. Specimen: peripheral blood. The TCR comes from a young man with active or convalescent COVID-19. The V call is TRBV6-4, the J call TRBJ1-1; D is perhaps TRBD1 (5 bases). The CDR3 coding sequence is TGTGCCAGCAGTAATACAGGGAACACTGAAGCTTTCTTT. Translating it yields CASSNTGNTEAFF.